The clone carrying this T cell receptor beta chain was seen once. Its antigen remains unknown. This sample stems from a study of shared clonotypes between healthy human individuals. Every immunoSEQ plate was one replicate of a subset's evenly spread DNA. Repertoires were generated with immunoSEQ multiplex PCR, while TCRdb's copy carries only in-frame clones and drops some. Here the sample spans nearly 750,000 clones, 55% to 80% being singletons. Healthy HIV-negative adults with no recent acute infections or vaccinations were recruited as donors. Notes on the study in general: Rarefaction showed sorted-subset sequencing was incomplete despite large depth.

The germline gives CDR1 KGHSH, CDR2 LQKENI. Trimming removed 3 bases at V and 0 bases at J, with 18 bases between. This CDR3 is built from 18 residues. The clonotype comes from a woman in her twenties or thirties in good health. Material: memory CD4+ T cells sorted from blood. Subset specified: CD45RA-negative fraction. The chain recombines TRBV18 with TRBJ1-5, with TRBD1 as a possible D gene (6 bases). Here the CDR3 reads CASSPRQAGVDSNQPQHF. The CDR3 DNA follows: TGTGCCAGCTCACCCAGACAGGCGGGGGTAGATAGCAATCAGCCCCAGCATTTT.